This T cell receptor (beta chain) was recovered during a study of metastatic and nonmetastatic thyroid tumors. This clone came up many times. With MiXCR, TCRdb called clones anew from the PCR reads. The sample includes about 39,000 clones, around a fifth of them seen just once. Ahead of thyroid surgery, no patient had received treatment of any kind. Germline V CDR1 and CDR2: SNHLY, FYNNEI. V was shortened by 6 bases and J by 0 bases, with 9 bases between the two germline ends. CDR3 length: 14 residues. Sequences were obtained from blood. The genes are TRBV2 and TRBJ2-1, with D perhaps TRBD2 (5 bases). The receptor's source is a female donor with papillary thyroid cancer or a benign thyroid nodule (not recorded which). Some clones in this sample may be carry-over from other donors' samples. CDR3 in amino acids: CASREESSYNEQFF. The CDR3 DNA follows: TGTGCCAGCAGGGAGGAAAGCTCCTACAATGAGCAGTTCTTC. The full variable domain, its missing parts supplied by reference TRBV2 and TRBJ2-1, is EPEVTQTPSHQVTQMGQEVILRCVPISNHLYFYWYRQILGQKVEFLVSFYNNEISEKSEIFDDQFSVERPDGSNFTLKIRSTKLEDSAMYFCASREESSYNEQFFGPGTRLTVL.